These T cell receptor beta chains were read from a single sample in a study of T cell responses to AZD1222 COVID-19 vaccine. Generated by immunoSEQ multiplex PCR, the TCRdb table keeps only in-frame clones and is missing some. The repertoire has some 58,000 clones, more than 75% of them found once; the top ten carry less than 5%. Sample: peripheral blood, taken 28 days after the second AZD1222 dose. Source of these receptors: an adult who received the AZD1222 COVID-19 vaccine. CDR3s include the opening cysteine and the closing phenylalanine or tryptophan. The D gene is left open where the match is weak. Expanded clones are given a class, and other clones once, few, many or no size at all.

. | TRBJ2-5 | . | TRBV6-1 | 15 | TGTGCCAGCAGTGAGTGGACCCTTGGCGGAGAGACCCAGTACTTC | CASSEWTLGGETQYF
. | TRBJ2-6 | . | TRBV29-1 | 17 | TGCAGCGTTGAAGCTCAGGGGAGGGCTTCTGGGGCCAACGTCCTGACTTTC | CSVEAQGRASGANVLTF
. | TRBJ1-1 | . | TRBV6-1 | 14 | TGTGCCAGCAGTGAAATCGGGGTGAACACTGAAGCTTTCTTT | CASSEIGVNTEAFF
. | TRBJ2-1 | TRBD1 | TRBV10-3 | 14 | TGTGCCATCACATCAGGGGGCGCCTACAATGAGCAGTTCTTC | CAITSGGAYNEQFF
. | TRBJ2-1 | . | TRBV18 | 16 | TGTGCCAGCTCACCAGTTCTGGGACTGGACTACAATGAGCAGTTCTTC | CASSPVLGLDYNEQFF
. | TRBJ2-1 | TRBD1 | TRBV3-1/TRBV3-2 | 16 | TGTGCCAGCAGCCGGAAACCGGGACAGGGTTTCGATGAGCAGTTCTTC | CASSRKPGQGFDEQFF
once | TRBJ1-2 | . | TRBV10-3 | 13 | TGTGCCATCAGTGAGTCGAGTGGGGATGGCTACACCTTC | CAISESSGDGYTF
few | TRBJ1-1 | . | TRBV2 | 13 | TGTGCCAGCAGTGTCGGCAGCTACACTGAAGCTTTCTTT | CASSVGSYTEAFF
. | TRBJ1-1 | . | TRBV7-9 | 14 | TGTGCCAGCAGCCCGGGGGGGGACCGTCGAATAGCTTTCTTT | CASSPGGDRRIAFF
. | TRBJ2-1 | . | TRBV19 | 14 | TGTGCCAGTAGTCACCCTACCTCCTACAATGAGCAGTTCTTC | CASSHPTSYNEQFF
. | TRBJ1-4 | TRBD1 | TRBV5-1 | 14 | TGCGCCAGCAGCCCCGGGACAGGGACCGAAAAACTGTTTTTT | CASSPGTGTEKLFF
few | TRBJ1-1 | TRBD1 | TRBV7-2 | 15 | TGTGCCAGCAGCCCCCGGACAGGGAGGTATACTGAAGCTTTCTTT | CASSPRTGRYTEAFF
. | TRBJ2-1 | . | TRBV11-2 | 16 | TGTGCCAGCAGCTCAGAAATCCAGGGGAGAGTGAATGAGCAGTTCTTC | CASSSEIQGRVNEQFF
. | TRBJ2-1 | . | TRBV3-1/TRBV3-2 | 14 | TGTGCCAGCAGCCAAGCTGGGAAGGGTACGGGTCGGTTCTTC | CASSQAGKGTGRFF
few | TRBJ2-2 | TRBD2 | TRBV7-9 | 17 | TGTGCCAGCAGCTTACGGTCTGCGGGAGCTCGGACCGGGGAGCTGTTTTTT | CASSLRSAGARTGELFF
. | TRBJ1-1 | . | TRBV7-2 | 15 | TGTGCCAGCAGCTCCGGGACCGGGCTGGGCACTGAAGCTTTCTTT | CASSSGTGLGTEAFF
. | TRBJ2-5 | . | TRBV5-1 | 15 | TGCGCCAGCAGCTTGGTCCCCGCAGGAGCAGAGACCCAGTACTTC | CASSLVPAGAETQYF
. | TRBJ1-1 | . | TRBV28 | 14 | TGTGCCAGCAGTGCCCATGGAAAGAACGCTGAAGCTTTCTTT | CASSAHGKNAEAFF
. | TRBJ2-5 | . | TRBV7-2 | 11 | TGTGCCAGCAGCTTAGTTCATACCCAGTACTTC | CASSLVHTQYF
few | TRBJ2-3 | TRBD2 | TRBV7-3 | 15 | TGTGCCAGCAGCGAAAGCGGGATCGGCACAGATACGCAGTATTTT | CASSESGIGTDTQYF
. | TRBJ1-4 | . | TRBV7-2 | 13 | TGTGCCAGCAGCCAGAGCCCAGGGCCTGCCCTGTTTTTT | CASSQSPGPALFF
. | TRBJ2-2 | . | TRBV6-5 | 16 | TGTGCCAGCAGTTACTCGGGTCAGGGTTACACCGGGGAGCTGTTTTTT | CASSYSGQGYTGELFF
. | TRBJ1-5 | . | TRBV18 | 14 | TGTGCCAGCTCACCAGGGGGAGGCAATCAGCCCCAGCATTTT | CASSPGGGNQPQHF
. | TRBJ1-5 | TRBD1 | TRBV5-8 | 19 | TGTGCCAGCAGCTTGGTTTTGACAGGGGGCGGTTACAGCAATCAGCCCCAGCATTTT | CASSLVLTGGGYSNQPQHF
. | TRBJ2-2 | . | TRBV5-1 | 16 | TGCGCCAGCAGCTTGTCGCCCGGGGGGAACACCGGGGAGCTGTTTTTT | CASSLSPGGNTGELFF
. | TRBJ1-5 | . | TRBV3-1/TRBV3-2 | 12 | TGTGCCAGCAGCCAGATGACGGGGCCCCAGCATTTT | CASSQMTGPQHF
. | TRBJ2-6 | . | TRBV10-1 | 14 | TGCGCCAGCAGCCCCGATGCTGGGGCCAACGTCCTGACTTTC | CASSPDAGANVLTF
. | TRBJ1-4 | TRBD1 | TRBV30 | 14 | TGTGCCTGGAATCGTGAGGGGGCAGGGGAAAAACTGTTTTTT | CAWNREGAGEKLFF
. | TRBJ2-7 | . | TRBV5-1 | 14 | TGCGCCAGCAGCTTTGACAGGGAGGCCTACGAGCAGTACTTC | CASSFDREAYEQYF
once | TRBJ1-2 | . | TRBV6-6 | 12 | TGTGCCAGCAGTTACGGTCGACAGGCCGACACCTTC | CASSYGRQADTF
. | TRBJ2-2 | . | TRBV4-1 | 16 | TGCGCCAGCAGCCTAGCGCGGGGCGCGACCACCGGGGAGCTGTTTTTT | CASSLARGATTGELFF
few | TRBJ1-5 | . | TRBV10-3 | 15 | TGTGCCATCAGTGAGAAGTGGCCGCTGGATCAGCCCCAGCATTTT | CAISEKWPLDQPQHF
. | TRBJ2-3 | . | TRBV6-4 | 15 | TGTGCCAGCAGTGACAACGGTTTGAGCACAGATACGCAGTATTTT | CASSDNGLSTDTQYF
medium-sized | TRBJ1-6 | . | TRBV5-6 | 16 | TGTGCCAGCAGCTTGGTGGCAGGGATCAATAATTCACCCCTCCACTTT | CASSLVAGINNSPLHF
. | TRBJ1-2 | . | TRBV2 | 12 | TGTGCCAGCAGTCCGGACAGATATGGCTACACCTTC | CASSPDRYGYTF
. | TRBJ2-3 | . | TRBV12-3/TRBV12-4 | 13 | TGTGCCAGCAGTTTACCGGGCACAGATACGCAGTATTTT | CASSLPGTDTQYF
. | TRBJ1-2 | . | TRBV28 | 17 | TGTGCCAGCAGTTTATATGGGTCCGAGGGGAAAGCCTATGGCTACACCTTC | CASSLYGSEGKAYGYTF